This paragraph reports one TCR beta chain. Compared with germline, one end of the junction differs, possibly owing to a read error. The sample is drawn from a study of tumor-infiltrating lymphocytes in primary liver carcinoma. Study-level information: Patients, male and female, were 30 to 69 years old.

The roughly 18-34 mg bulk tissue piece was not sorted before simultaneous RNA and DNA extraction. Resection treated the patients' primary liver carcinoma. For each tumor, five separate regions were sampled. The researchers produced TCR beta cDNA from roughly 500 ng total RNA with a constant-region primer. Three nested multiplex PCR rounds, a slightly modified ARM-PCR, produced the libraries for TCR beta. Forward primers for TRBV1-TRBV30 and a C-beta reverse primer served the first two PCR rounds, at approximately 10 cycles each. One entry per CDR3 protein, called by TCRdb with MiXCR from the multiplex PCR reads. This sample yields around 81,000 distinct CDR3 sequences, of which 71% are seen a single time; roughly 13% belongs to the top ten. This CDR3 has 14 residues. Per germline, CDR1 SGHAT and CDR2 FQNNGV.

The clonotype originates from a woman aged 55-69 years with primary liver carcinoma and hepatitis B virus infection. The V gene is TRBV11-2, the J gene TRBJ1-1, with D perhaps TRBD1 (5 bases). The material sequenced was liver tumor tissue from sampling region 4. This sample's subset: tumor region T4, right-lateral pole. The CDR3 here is CASRFRVTNTEASF. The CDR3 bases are TGTGCCAGTAGGTTCAGGGTTACGAACACTGAAGCTTCCTTT.